Listed here are 8 T cell receptor beta chains from one sample, sequenced in a study of T cell changes during pregnancy in multiple sclerosis. Profiled with immunoSEQ multiplex PCR; TCRdb holds only in-frame clones, not every one. This table holds tens of thousands of clones, roughly 94% found once. The sequencing here drew on peripheral blood, taken in the first trimester of pregnancy. The receptor set was obtained from a female donor in good health, enrolled as a control in a pregnancy study.

The chain recombines TRBV5-1 with TRBJ2-5; 8 bases map to TRBD2. With V trimmed by 0 bases and J by 0 bases, 7 bases remained unmatched. This CDR3 has 17 amino acids. The germline CDR1 and CDR2 sequences are SGHRS and YFSETQ. Written as DNA, the CDR3 is TGCGCCAGCAGCTTGGGCCTAGCGGGCGTGTACCAAGAGACCCAGTACTTC. It specifies CASSLGLAGVYQETQYF.

This chain connects TRBV2 to TRBJ1-2; D unresolved. This CDR3 spans 13 amino acids. CDR1 is SNHLY, CDR2 FYNNEI, per germline. V was cut by 7 bases and J by 6 bases, with 15 bases left in between. The CDR3: CASTEIGRNGYTF. In DNA form, the CDR3 reads TGTGCCAGCACCGAGATAGGGAGGAATGGCTACACCTTC.

V gene TRBV7-8 combines with J gene TRBJ1-3, with D possibly matching TRBD1 (6 bases). CDR3 length equals 15 residues. Trimming shortened V by 1 base and J by 8 bases, and 15 bases separated the two germline ends. Per the germline V gene, CDR1 is SGHVS and CDR2 is FQNEAQ. The CDR3 DNA follows: TGTGCCAGCAGCTTAGGACTTACAGGGTTGGACACCATATATTTT. Translation: CASSLGLTGLDTIYF.

The chain joins TRBV4-3 to TRBJ1-4; TRBD1 matches at 10 bases. J was trimmed by 7 bases and V by 4 bases; bases with no gene match: 6. Germline V lookup: CDR1 LGHNA, CDR2 YSLEER. This CDR3 spans 15 amino acids. The CDR3 loop is CASSRATGGSEKLFF. Here the CDR3 DNA reads TGCGCCAGCAGCCGAGCGACAGGGGGCAGTGAAAAACTGTTTTTT.

The rearrangement links TRBV30 to TRBJ2-2, with 9 positions matching TRBD2. CDR3 length: 15 residues. CDR1 GTSNPN and CDR2 SVGIG come from the germline V gene (reference sequence). V gave up 3 bases and J gave up 4 bases; unmatched junction bases: 6. The CDR3 protein is CAWRPRGGITGELFF. The CDR3 nucleotides are TGTGCCTGGAGGCCGCGGGGGGGCATCACCGGGGAGCTGTTTTTT.

The chain links TRBV5-6 to TRBJ2-5; 7 bases agree with TRBD1. The CDR3 covers 16 residues. The trim removed 0 bases at V and 5 bases at J, leaving 10 bases unmatched. The germline gives CDR1 SGHDT, CDR2 YYEEEE. The CDR3 DNA reads as TGTGCCAGCAGCTTGGCCTCGGGACAGTGGCAGGAGACCCAGTACTTC. Its protein is CASSLASGQWQETQYF.

This chain links TRBV7-9 with TRBJ1-3; D call uncertain. Looked up from germline, CDR1 is SEHNR and CDR2 is FQNEAQ (reference sequence). The CDR3 is 14 residues long. V shed 5 bases and J shed 4 bases, with 12 bases lying between them. The CDR3 bases are TGTGCCAGCAGCCAAGGACTAGTCGGAAACACCATATATTTT. Protein product: CASSQGLVGNTIYF.

The chain joins TRBV6-6 to TRBJ2-2, with 8 bases that match TRBD1. This CDR3 contains 14 residues. V trimming: 6 bases; J trimming: 6 bases; junction bases outside the gene matches: 6. The V gene's germline CDR1 is MNHNY and CDR2 SVGAGI (reference sequence). The CDR3 DNA is TGTGCCAGCAGACCGGGACAGGTTGCCGGGGAGCTGTTTTTT. Its translation: CASRPGQVAGELFF.